Following are 9 T cell receptor beta chains from one sample sequenced in a study of blood T cells in healthy people across ages. Using a J-beta primer mix together with a sample-barcoded 5' primer, a second PCR was run for roughly 6 to 11 cycles. MiXCR, run by TCRdb on the 5' RACE reads, gives a single entry per CDR3 protein. The sample carries about 570,000 distinct CDR3 sequences, about 26% recorded once. Sequenced material: blood. The receptors derive from a woman in her 70s in good health.

This CDR3 is CASSYSFGNTEAFF. The CDR3 DNA follows: TGTGCCAGCAGTTACTCCTTCGGCAATACTGAAGCTTTCTTT. The chain recombines TRBV6-5 with TRBJ1-1; D gene unclear. The ends were cut back, 0 bases at V and 5 bases at J, with 10 bases in the middle. Germline V gene sequence: CDR1 MNHEY, CDR2 SVGAGI. The CDR3 is 14 residues long.

This clonotype has more than one count but fewer than ten. The rearrangement uses TRBV19 and TRBJ2-1; perhaps TRBD2 as D (7 bases). Trimming left V 9 bases short and J 5 bases short, with 17 bases between. CDR3 length equals 14 residues. CDR1 and CDR2 (germline): LNHDA, SQIVND (reference sequence). CDR3 protein: CASRTAGTHNEQFF. The CDR3 DNA is TGTGCCAGCCGGACAGCGGGGACCCACAATGAGCAGTTCTTC.

The chain couples TRBV6-2 or TRBV6-3 to TRBJ2-5, with 7 nucleotides matching TRBD1. This CDR3 spans 15 amino acids. Trimming removed 6 bases from V and 0 bases from J; junction bases left unmatched: 7. The germline V gene encodes CDR1 MNHEY and CDR2 SVGEGT. As DNA, the CDR3 is TGTGCCAGCAGGGCCGGGACAGCACACCAAGAGACCCAGTACTTC. Translated, it gives CASRAGTAHQETQYF.

This clonotype was counted a few times. It is likely a read error, because the conserved phenylalanine at the end of the CDR3 is missing. The rearrangement links TRBV11-2 to TRBJ2-1, with TRBD2 matching 12 bases. The DNA end favors TRBJ2-5, so the J call may be wrong. Germline lookup yields CDR1 SGHAT and CDR2 FQNNGV. CDR3 size: 14 residues. CDR3 sequence: CASSRTSGKETQYL. Written as DNA, the CDR3 is TGTGCCAGCAGCCGGACTAGCGGGAAAGAGACCCAGTACCTC.

The V call is TRBV6-1, the J call TRBJ1-4; D might be TRBD1 (6 bases). CDR1 MNHNS and CDR2 SASEGT come from the germline V gene. V lost 2 bases to trimming and J lost 6 bases, with 13 bases between them. The CDR3 has 15 amino acids. The CDR3 bases are TGTGCCAGCAGTGAATATTGGGGGCTGGATGAAAAACTGTTTTTT. Protein product: CASSEYWGLDEKLFF.

This rearrangement joins TRBV12-3 or TRBV12-4 to TRBJ2-5; D gene ambiguous. This CDR3 comprises 14 residues. Trimming took off 1 base at V and 4 bases at J, with 10 bases between the two ends. Here the CDR3 DNA reads TGTGCCAGCAGTTTAGACAGAAGTAGAGAGACCCAGTACTTC. It yields the protein CASSLDRSRETQYF.

The chain uses TRBV3-1 and TRBJ1-3; perhaps TRBD1 as D (5 bases). Germline lookup yields CDR1 LGHDT and CDR2 YNNKEL (reference sequence). The CDR3 sequence is 16 residues long. V lost 3 bases and J lost 2, with 14 bases in between. The CDR3 loop is CASSQGLGLAGNTIYF. The CDR3 nucleotides read TGTGCCAGCAGCCAGGGGCTGGGATTAGCTGGAAACACCATATATTTT.

This clonotype came up many times. The chain employs TRBV5-1 and TRBJ1-6; 8 nucleotides line up with TRBD1. The CDR3 runs to 13 residues. V lost 5 bases and J lost 5; bases outside the gene matches: 0. Germline loops: CDR1 SGHRS, CDR2 YFSETQ. For the CDR3, the DNA is TGCGCCAGCAGGGGACAGGATAATTCACCCCTCCACTTT. Translated: CASRGQDNSPLHF.

This clonotype was counted ten times or more. The gene calls are TRBV7-2 and TRBJ2-5; D is ambiguous. The length of the CDR3 is 16 residues. CDR1 and CDR2 from the germline V gene are SGHTA and FQGNSA. The V end was cut by 5 bases, the J end by 0 bases, with 16 bases between. The CDR3, as DNA: TGTGCCAGCAGCCGTATAGTCTCCACTTACCAAGAGACCCAGTACTTC. Translating it yields CASSRIVSTYQETQYF.